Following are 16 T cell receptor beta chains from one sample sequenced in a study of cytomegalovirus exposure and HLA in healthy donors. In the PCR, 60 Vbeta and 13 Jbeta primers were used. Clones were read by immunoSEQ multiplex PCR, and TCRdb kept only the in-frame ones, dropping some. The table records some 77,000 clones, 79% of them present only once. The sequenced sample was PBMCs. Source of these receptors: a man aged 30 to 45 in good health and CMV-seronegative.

The CDR3 sequence is CASSPAAGVYEQYF. CDR3 nucleotide sequence: TGTGCCAGCTCACCAGCGGCGGGAGTATACGAGCAGTACTTC. The chain employs TRBV18 and TRBJ2-7; TRBD2 aligns across 7 bases. This CDR3 comprises 14 residues. The trim removed 2 bases at V and 4 bases at J, leaving 5 bases unmatched. CDR1 is KGHSH, CDR2 LQKENI, per germline.

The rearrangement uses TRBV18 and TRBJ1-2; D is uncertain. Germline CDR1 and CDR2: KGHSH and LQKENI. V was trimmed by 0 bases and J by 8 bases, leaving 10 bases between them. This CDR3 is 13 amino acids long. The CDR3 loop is CASSPPEVSGYTF. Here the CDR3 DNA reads TGTGCCAGCTCACCACCAGAGGTGTCAGGCTACACCTTC. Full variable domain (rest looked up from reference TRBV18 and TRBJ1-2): NAGVMQNPRHLVRRRGQEARLRCSPMKGHSHVYWYRQLPEEGLKFMVYLQKENIIDESGMPKERFSAEFPKEGPSILRIQQVVRGDSAAYFCASSPPEVSGYTFGSGTRLTVV.

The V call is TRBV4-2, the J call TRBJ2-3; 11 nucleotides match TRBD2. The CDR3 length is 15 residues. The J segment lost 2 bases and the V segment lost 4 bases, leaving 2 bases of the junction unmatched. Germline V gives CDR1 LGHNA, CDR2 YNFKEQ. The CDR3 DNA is TGTGCCAGCAGCCCACTAGCGGGGGACACAGATACGCAGTATTTT. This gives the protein CASSPLAGDTDTQYF.

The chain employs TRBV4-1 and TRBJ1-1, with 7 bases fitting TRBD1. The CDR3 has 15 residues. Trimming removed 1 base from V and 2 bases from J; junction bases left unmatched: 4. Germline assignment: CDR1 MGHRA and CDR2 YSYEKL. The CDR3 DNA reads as TGCGCCAGCAGCCAAGCGGGACAGATTAACACTGAAGCTTTCTTT. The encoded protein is CASSQAGQINTEAFF.

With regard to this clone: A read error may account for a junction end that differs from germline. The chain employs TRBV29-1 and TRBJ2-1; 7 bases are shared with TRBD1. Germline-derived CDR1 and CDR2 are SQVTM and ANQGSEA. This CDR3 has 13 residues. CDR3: CSVHGQAYNGQFF. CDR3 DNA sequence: TGCAGCGTCCATGGACAGGCCTACAATGGGCAGTTCTTC.

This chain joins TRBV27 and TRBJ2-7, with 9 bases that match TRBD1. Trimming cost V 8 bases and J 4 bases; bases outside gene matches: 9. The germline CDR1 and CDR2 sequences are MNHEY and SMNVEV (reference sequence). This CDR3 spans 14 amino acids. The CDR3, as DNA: TGTGCCAGCTCTACCGGGACAGGGTCATACGAGCAGTACTTC. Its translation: CASSTGTGSYEQYF.

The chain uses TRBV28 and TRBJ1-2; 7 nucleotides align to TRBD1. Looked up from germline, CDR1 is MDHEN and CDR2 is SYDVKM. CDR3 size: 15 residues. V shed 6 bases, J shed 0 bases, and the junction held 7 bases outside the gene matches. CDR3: CASRPPGTANYGYTF. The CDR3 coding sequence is TGTGCCAGCAGACCTCCCGGGACAGCTAACTATGGCTACACCTTC.

For the CDR3, the DNA is TGTGCCTGGTATGAAGGGGACAGTAGAGTCACTGAAGCTTTCTTT. It specifies CAWYEGDSRVTEAFF. This chain uses TRBV30 with TRBJ1-1; 7 nucleotides match TRBD1. Germline assignment: CDR1 GTSNPN and CDR2 SVGIG (reference sequence). The ends lost 5 bases at V and 4 bases at J; junction bases unmatched: 13. This CDR3 has 15 residues. The full variable domain, with the rest looked up from reference TRBV30 and TRBJ1-1, is SQTIHQWPATLVQPVGSPLSLECTVEGTSNPNLYWYRQAAGRGLQLLFYSVGIGQISSEVPQNLSASRPQDRQFILSSKKLLLSDSGFYLCAWYEGDSRVTEAFFGQGTRLTVV.

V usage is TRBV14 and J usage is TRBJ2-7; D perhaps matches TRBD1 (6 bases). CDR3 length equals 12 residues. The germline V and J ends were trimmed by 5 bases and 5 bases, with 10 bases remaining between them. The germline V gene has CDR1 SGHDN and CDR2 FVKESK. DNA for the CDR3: TGTGCCAGCAGCTTATACAGGGACGAGCAGTACTTC. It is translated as CASSLYRDEQYF. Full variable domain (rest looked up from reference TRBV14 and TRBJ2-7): EAGVTQFPSHSVIEKGQTVTLRCDPISGHDNLYWYRRVMGKEIKFLLHFVKESKQDESGMPNNRFLAERTGGTYSTLKVQPAELEDSGVYFCASSLYRDEQYFGPGTRLTVT.

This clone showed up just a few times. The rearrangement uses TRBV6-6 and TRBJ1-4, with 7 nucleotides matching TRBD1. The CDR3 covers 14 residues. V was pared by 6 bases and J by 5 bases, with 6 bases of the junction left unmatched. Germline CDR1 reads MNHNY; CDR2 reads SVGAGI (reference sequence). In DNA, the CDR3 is TGTGCCAGCAGGCCAGGGGGTTCGAATGAAAAACTGTTTTTT. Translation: CASRPGGSNEKLFF.

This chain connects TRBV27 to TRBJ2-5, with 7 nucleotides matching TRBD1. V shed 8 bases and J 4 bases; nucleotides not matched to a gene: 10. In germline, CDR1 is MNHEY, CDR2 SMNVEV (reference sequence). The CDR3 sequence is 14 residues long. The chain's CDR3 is CASGPTGFAETQYF. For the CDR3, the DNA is TGTGCCAGCGGGCCGACAGGGTTTGCAGAGACCCAGTACTTC.

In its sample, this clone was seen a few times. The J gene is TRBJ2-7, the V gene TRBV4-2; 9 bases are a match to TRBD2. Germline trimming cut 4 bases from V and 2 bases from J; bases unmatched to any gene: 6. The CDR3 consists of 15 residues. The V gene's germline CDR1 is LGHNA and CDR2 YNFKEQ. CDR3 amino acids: CASSRGAGGTYEQYF. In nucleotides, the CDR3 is TGTGCCAGCAGCCGGGGAGCGGGGGGAACCTACGAGCAGTACTTC.

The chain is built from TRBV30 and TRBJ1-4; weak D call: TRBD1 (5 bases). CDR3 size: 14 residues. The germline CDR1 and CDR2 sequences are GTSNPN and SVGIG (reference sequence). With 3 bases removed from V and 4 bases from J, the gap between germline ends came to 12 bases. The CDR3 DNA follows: TGTGCCTGGAGCTCGGGGGTTGGTAATGAAAAACTGTTTTTT. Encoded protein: CAWSSGVGNEKLFF. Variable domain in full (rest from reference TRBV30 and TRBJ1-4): SQTIHQWPATLVQPVGSPLSLECTVEGTSNPNLYWYRQAAGRGLQLLFYSVGIGQISSEVPQNLSASRPQDRQFILSSKKLLLSDSGFYLCAWSSGVGNEKLFFGSGTQLSVL.

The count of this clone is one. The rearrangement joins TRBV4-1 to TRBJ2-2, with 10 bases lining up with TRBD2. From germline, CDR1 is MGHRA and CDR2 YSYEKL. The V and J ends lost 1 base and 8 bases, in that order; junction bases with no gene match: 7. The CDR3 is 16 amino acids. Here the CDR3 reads CASSQGSSGGRGELFF. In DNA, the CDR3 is TGCGCCAGCAGCCAAGGGAGTAGCGGGGGGCGGGGGGAGCTGTTTTTT.

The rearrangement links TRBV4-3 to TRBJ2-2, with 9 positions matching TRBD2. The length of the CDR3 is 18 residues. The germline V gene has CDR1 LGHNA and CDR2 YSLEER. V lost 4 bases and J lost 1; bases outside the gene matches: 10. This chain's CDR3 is CASSLGAPSGMNTGELFF. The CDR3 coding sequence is TGCGCCAGCAGCCTCGGAGCACCTAGCGGGATGAACACCGGGGAGCTGTTTTTT.

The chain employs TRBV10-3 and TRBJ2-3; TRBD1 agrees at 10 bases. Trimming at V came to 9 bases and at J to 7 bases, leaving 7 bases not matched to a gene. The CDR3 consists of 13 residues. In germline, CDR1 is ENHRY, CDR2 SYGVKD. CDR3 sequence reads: CAISGQGRNTQYF. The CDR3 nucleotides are TGTGCCATATCGGGACAGGGGAGAAATACGCAGTATTTT.